A single sample is the source of the 21 T cell receptor beta chains below, sequenced in a study of Graves' ophthalmopathy and Graves' hyperthyroidism. Amplified material comprised TCR beta CDR3 regions derived from RNA transcripts. After a first-round RT-PCR with HTBI primers, a second-round multiplex PCR was run. TCRdb called the multiplex PCR reads again in MiXCR, with one record for every CDR3 protein. The sample consists of about 700,000 distinct CDR3 sequences, approximately 40% of them appearing once. The source material was peripheral blood. The receptors originated from an adult man with Graves' ophthalmopathy.

The V and J genes are TRBV13 and TRBJ1-4, with D possibly matching TRBD1 (6 bases). V lost 6 bases to trimming and J lost 0 bases, with 17 bases between them. Germline CDR1 is PRHDT and CDR2 is FYEKMQ (reference sequence). The CDR3 has 17 amino acids. The CDR3 nucleotides read TGTGCCAGCAGACGACAAAGAGGGGGGGCAACTAATGAAAAACTGTTTTTT. Encoded protein: CASRRQRGGATNEKLFF.

The genes are TRBV29-1 and TRBJ2-7, with 7 bases that match TRBD1. CDR3 length equals 12 residues. The germline V gene has CDR1 SQVTM and CDR2 ANQGSEA. Unmatched junction bases numbered 10, after V lost 8 bases and J lost 6 bases. CDR3 loop: CSLDRMGFEQYF. The DNA for the CDR3 is TGCAGCTTGGACAGGATGGGGTTCGAGCAGTACTTC.

This clonotype was seen ten or more times. An end of the junction differs from the germline gene, which may be a read error. The rearrangement joins TRBV7-7 to TRBJ2-5, with 8 bases matching TRBD1. Germline loops: CDR1 SSHAT, CDR2 FNYEAQ (reference sequence). This CDR3 contains 15 residues. The CDR3 nucleotides read TGTGCTAGCAGCCAAGGGACAGGCGGCGGCGAGACCCAGTACTTC. Protein product: CASSQGTGGGETQYF.

This clonotype has only a few counts. At one end, the junction sequence differs from germline, possibly due to a read error. This sequence joins TRBV12-3 or TRBV12-4 and TRBJ1-6; D gene unclear. The CDR3 contains 16 residues. The DNA for the CDR3 is TGTGCCAGCAGTTACGGCCCGAGCTCCTATAATTCGCCCCTCCACTTT. Translation gives CASSYGPSSYNSPLHF.

This clonotype has more than one count but fewer than ten. An end of the junction does not agree with germline; a read error may underlie this. The chain combines TRBV10-3 with TRBJ1-1; tentatively, D is TRBD1 (5 bases). The CDR3 covers 15 residues. Per germline, CDR1 ENHRY and CDR2 SYGVKD. CDR3 in amino acids: CASSYSTTVNTEAFF. DNA for the CDR3: TGTGCCAGCAGTTACTCGACGACAGTGAACACTGAAGCTTTCTTT.

This clonotype showed up just a few times. The rearrangement joins TRBV19 to TRBJ2-2; no clear D gene. Trimming removed 5 bases at V and 5 bases at J, with 15 bases between. Germline V CDR1 and CDR2: LNHDA, SQIVND (reference sequence). CDR3 length: 15 residues. CDR3 amino acids: CASSPRTGITGELFF. CDR3 bases: TGTGCCAGTAGTCCCCGTACGGGCATTACCGGGGAGCTGTTTTTT.

This clonotype has more than one count but fewer than ten. The chain couples TRBV9 to TRBJ1-6; D uncertain. Germline loops: CDR1 SGDLS, CDR2 YYNGEE. V was cut by 3 bases and J by 2 bases, with 12 bases left in between. The CDR3 sequence is 16 residues long. CDR3 in DNA: TGTGCCAGCAGCGCCCGGACGGATACCTATAATTCACCCCTCCACTTT. Translated: CASSARTDTYNSPLHF.

This clonotype was seen many times. The J gene is TRBJ2-5, the V gene TRBV29-1; TRBD2 matches 10 bases. V trimming: 0 bases; J trimming: 4 bases; junction bases outside the gene matches: 17. Germline CDR1 SQVTM, CDR2 ANQGSEA. CDR3 size: 19 residues. The CDR3 sequence is CSVEDGGSSGGPFGETQYF. The CDR3 region has the DNA TGCAGCGTTGAAGACGGGGGGAGTAGCGGGGGGCCGTTCGGAGAGACCCAGTACTTC.

V is TRBV25-1 and J is TRBJ1-4; D ambiguous. Germline V gene lookup returns CDR1 MGHDK and CDR2 SYGVNS. The V end was cut by 3 bases, the J end by 5 bases, with 13 bases between. The CDR3 is 15 amino acids. The CDR3 DNA reads as TGTGCCAGCAGTGATAGTGCCGGGGTAAATGAAAAACTGTTTTTT. It translates to CASSDSAGVNEKLFF.

The V gene is TRBV7-2, the J gene TRBJ2-7; TRBD1 is a possible D gene (5 bases). CDR3 length equals 15 residues. From germline, CDR1 is SGHTA and CDR2 FQGNSA. Trimming shortened V by 3 bases and J by 6 bases, and 18 bases separated the two germline ends. CDR3 DNA sequence: TGTGCCAGCAGCTTCTACGGACGGTGGGGCCCCGAGCAGTACTTC. This gives the protein CASSFYGRWGPEQYF.

The rearrangement uses TRBV11-2 and TRBJ1-2; D is undetermined. The CDR3 is 16 amino acids. CDR1 SGHAT and CDR2 FQNNGV come from the germline V gene. The V end was cut by 6 bases, the J end by 2 bases, with 19 bases between. The chain's CDR3 is CASRPTMFGRNYGYTF. CDR3 nucleotides: TGTGCCAGCAGACCTACCATGTTTGGCAGGAACTATGGCTACACCTTC.

This clonotype has a handful of counts. The V and J genes are TRBV19 and TRBJ1-6; TRBD1 is a possible D gene (6 bases). Germline assignment: CDR1 LNHDA and CDR2 SQIVND (reference sequence). The CDR3 is 15 residues long. Deletions cut 9 bases from V and 6 bases from J, with 18 bases between. CDR3: CASRTGGPVNSPLHF. The DNA for the CDR3 is TGTGCCAGCCGTACCGGGGGCCCCGTTAATTCACCCCTCCACTTT. Drawing the rest from reference TRBV19 and TRBJ1-6, the complete variable domain is DGGITQSPKYLFRKEGQNVTLSCEQNLNHDAMYWYRQDPGQGLRLIYYSQIVNDFQKGDIAEGYSVSREKKESFPLTVTSAQKNPTAFYLCASRTGGPVNSPLHFGNGTRLTVT.

The sample holds many counts of this clonotype. The chain links TRBV29-1 to TRBJ1-1; D possibly corresponds to TRBD1 (5 bases). There are 14 residues in the CDR3. CDR1 SQVTM and CDR2 ANQGSEA come from the germline V gene. The ends were cut back, 6 bases at V and 5 bases at J, with 19 bases in the middle. The CDR3 region is CSVPREGEGTEAFF. The CDR3 bases are TGCAGCGTGCCCCGGGAAGGGGAAGGGACTGAAGCTTTCTTT.

This clonotype was observed many times. The chain links TRBV19 to TRBJ2-6; TRBD1 matches 9 bases. CDR3 length equals 17 residues. CDR1 LNHDA and CDR2 SQIVND come from the germline V gene (reference sequence). V gave up 4 bases and J gave up 4 bases; unmatched junction bases: 8. CDR3 amino acids: CASSTTGTGTGANVLTF. As DNA, the CDR3 is TGTGCCAGTAGTACGACCGGGACAGGGACCGGGGCCAACGTCCTGACTTTC.

The chain uses TRBV7-2 and TRBJ1-1, with a tentative D call TRBD1 (5 bases). CDR1 is SGHTA, CDR2 FQGNSA, per germline. CDR3 size: 13 residues. The germline V and J ends were trimmed by 3 bases and 6 bases, with 11 bases remaining between them. CDR3 sequence (DNA): TGTGCCAGCAGCTTGTCCAGGGTCTCTGAAGCTTTCTTT. Encoded protein: CASSLSRVSEAFF.

This clonotype was detected a few times. The chain has TRBV5-5 and TRBJ2-7; the D gene could be TRBD1 or TRBD2 (5 bases each). V lost 10 bases and J 2 bases, leaving 16 bases between the germline ends. CDR3 size: 13 residues. Germline CDR1 and CDR2: SGHKS and YYEKEE (reference sequence). CDR3 nucleotide sequence: TGTGCCGGCGAAGAGAGGGGTACCTACGAGCAGTACTTC. Its protein is CAGEERGTYEQYF.

J is TRBJ2-7 and V is TRBV27, with 8 bases fitting TRBD2. The ends lost 5 bases at V and 5 bases at J; junction bases unmatched: 8. Germline CDR1 and CDR2: MNHEY and SMNVEV (reference sequence). The CDR3 covers 14 residues. CDR3 bases: TGTGCCAGCAGTCCAACGGGGGGGCCCGACGAGCAGTACTTC. Its protein product is CASSPTGGPDEQYF.

This clonotype was observed at least ten times. V and J are TRBV29-1 and TRBJ1-5, with TRBD1 matching over 7 bases. This CDR3 contains 16 residues. CDR1 is SQVTM and CDR2 is ANQGSEA in the germline V gene. For the CDR3, the DNA is TGCAGGGATAACCGGGACAGAGCAATAAGCAATCAGCCCCAGCATTTT. Protein product: CRDNRDRAISNQPQHF.

This chain links TRBV25-1 with TRBJ1-2; D might be TRBD1 (5 bases). The germline CDR1 and CDR2 sequences are MGHDK and SYGVNS. Deletions cut 5 bases from V and 4 bases from J, with 17 bases between. CDR3 length equals 15 residues. The CDR3 nucleotides read TGTGCCAGCAGTTCAACGGGGAAGGGGAGCTATGGCTACACCTTC. Its translation: CASSSTGKGSYGYTF.

This chain links TRBV19 with TRBJ2-7; 13 bases match TRBD2. With 8 bases clipped from V and 2 bases from J, the junction kept 9 bases outside the gene matches. Per germline, CDR1 LNHDA and CDR2 SQIVND (reference sequence). CDR3 length: 16 residues. The CDR3 sequence: CASGGTGLAGTYEQYF. CDR3 coding DNA: TGTGCCAGTGGTGGTACGGGACTAGCGGGAACCTACGAGCAGTACTTC.

In its sample, this clonotype was seen many times. This sequence joins TRBV10-3 and TRBJ2-5, with 9 bases that match TRBD2. Germline trimming cut 9 bases from V and 1 base from J; bases unmatched to any gene: 6. This CDR3 spans 14 amino acids. CDR1 ENHRY and CDR2 SYGVKD come from the germline V gene. CDR3 sequence reads: CAIGTSRVQETQYF. In DNA, the CDR3 is TGTGCCATAGGGACTAGCCGGGTCCAAGAGACCCAGTACTTC.